This is a list of T cell receptor beta chains from one sample in a study of graft-versus-host responses after intestinal transplantation. Some clones are missing from TCRdb's copy, which holds only in-frame ones; the method was immunoSEQ multiplex PCR. There are some 90,000 clones in the sample; around 90% occur only once, and about 0.44% lies in the top ten. The antigens for these receptors are not known. Sequencing used unstimulated CD8+ T cells sorted from spleen or lymph node cells, obtained before transplant. The receptors were sampled from a human donor who was the organ donor for an intestinal transplant. Both conserved end residues are part of each CDR3. The order of the fields is CDR3 protein, CDR3 DNA, CDR3 length, J gene, V gene, clone size, D gene. D genes are given only for firm matches. Size tells how often a clone was seen (once, few, many) or the class of an expanded clone, and some rows leave it out.

CDR3aa: CASSEEWGGNIQYF
CDR3nt: TGTGCCAGCAGTGAAGAGTGGGGGGGTAACATTCAGTACTTC
len: 14
j_gene: TRBJ2-4
v_gene: TRBV6-1
abundance: NA
d_gene: TRBD2

CDR3aa: CASSLYTSGDEQFF
CDR3nt: TGTGCTAGCAGCTTATATACTAGCGGGGACGAGCAGTTCTTC
len: 14
j_gene: TRBJ2-1
v_gene: TRBV7-7
abundance: NA
d_gene: TRBD2

CDR3aa: CASSHISRSTDTQYF
CDR3nt: TGCGCCAGCAGCCATATCTCTCGTAGCACAGATACGCAGTATTTT
len: 15
j_gene: TRBJ2-3
v_gene: TRBV4-1
abundance: NA
d_gene: NA

CDR3aa: CGQRSSGGRVYEQYF
CDR3nt: TGTGGCCAGCGGTCTAGCGGGGGGAGGGTCTACGAGCAGTACTTC
len: 15
j_gene: TRBJ2-7
v_gene: TRBV2
abundance: NA
d_gene: TRBD2

CDR3aa: CASSQRQENTEAFF
CDR3nt: TGCGCCAGCAGCCAACGACAGGAGAACACTGAAGCTTTCTTT
len: 14
j_gene: TRBJ1-1
v_gene: TRBV4-1
abundance: NA
d_gene: NA

CDR3aa: CAWRWGDGQFF
CDR3nt: TGTGCCTGGAGGTGGGGGGACGGGCAGTTCTTC
len: 11
j_gene: TRBJ2-1
v_gene: TRBV30
abundance: NA
d_gene: NA

CDR3aa: CASSTTGLSEKLFF
CDR3nt: TGTGCCAGCAGCACTACAGGGCTAAGCGAAAAACTGTTTTTT
len: 14
j_gene: TRBJ1-4
v_gene: TRBV5-6
abundance: NA
d_gene: NA

CDR3aa: CASSRTGGANYGYTF
CDR3nt: TGCGCCAGCAGCCGGACAGGGGGAGCTAACTATGGCTACACCTTC
len: 15
j_gene: TRBJ1-2
v_gene: TRBV4-1
abundance: NA
d_gene: TRBD1

CDR3aa: CASSGEFATNEKLFF
CDR3nt: TGTGCCAGTAGCGGGGAGTTTGCAACTAATGAAAAACTGTTTTTT
len: 15
j_gene: TRBJ1-4
v_gene: TRBV19
abundance: NA
d_gene: NA

CDR3aa: CASSLSQGNEQYF
CDR3nt: TGTGCCAGCAGCTTAAGCCAGGGCAACGAGCAGTACTTC
len: 13
j_gene: TRBJ2-7
v_gene: TRBV7-9
abundance: NA
d_gene: NA

CDR3aa: CASTATGVSYEQYF
CDR3nt: TGTGCCAGCACCGCGACAGGGGTGTCCTACGAGCAGTACTTC
len: 14
j_gene: TRBJ2-7
v_gene: TRBV6-1
abundance: NA
d_gene: TRBD1

CDR3aa: CASSPGVYDTEAFF
CDR3nt: TGTGCCAGCAGCCCCGGGGTATATGACACTGAAGCTTTCTTT
len: 14
j_gene: TRBJ1-1
v_gene: TRBV11-2
abundance: NA
d_gene: NA

CDR3aa: CASAGQNTEAFF
CDR3nt: TGTGCCAGTGCCGGACAGAACACTGAAGCTTTCTTT
len: 12
j_gene: TRBJ1-1
v_gene: TRBV19
abundance: NA
d_gene: NA

CDR3aa: CSVAPGVGGHEQYF
CDR3nt: TGCAGCGTTGCTCCTGGGGTAGGGGGCCACGAGCAGTACTTC
len: 14
j_gene: TRBJ2-7
v_gene: TRBV29-1
abundance: NA
d_gene: TRBD1

CDR3aa: CASSVSGPPGDTEAFF
CDR3nt: TGTGCCAGCAGCGTTTCTGGCCCGCCGGGGGACACTGAAGCTTTCTTT
len: 16
j_gene: TRBJ1-1
v_gene: TRBV9
abundance: NA
d_gene: NA

CDR3aa: CASSSGTGFTEAFF
CDR3nt: TGTGCCAGTAGTTCCGGGACAGGTTTCACTGAAGCTTTCTTT
len: 14
j_gene: TRBJ1-1
v_gene: TRBV19
abundance: NA
d_gene: TRBD1

CDR3aa: CASSPTGNTEAFF
CDR3nt: TGCGCCAGCAGCCCCACAGGGAACACTGAAGCTTTCTTT
len: 13
j_gene: TRBJ1-1
v_gene: TRBV4-1
abundance: NA
d_gene: NA

CDR3aa: CASSLLQGSAEAFF
CDR3nt: TGTGCCAGCAGTTTATTACAGGGGAGCGCTGAAGCTTTCTTT
len: 14
j_gene: TRBJ1-1
v_gene: TRBV28
abundance: few
d_gene: TRBD1

CDR3aa: CASSTGVDYGYTF
CDR3nt: TGTGCCAGTAGTACAGGGGTAGACTATGGCTACACCTTC
len: 13
j_gene: TRBJ1-2
v_gene: TRBV19
abundance: NA
d_gene: NA

CDR3aa: CASSAGGQETQYF
CDR3nt: TGTGCCAGCAGCGCAGGGGGACAAGAGACCCAGTACTTC
len: 13
j_gene: TRBJ2-5
v_gene: TRBV9
abundance: NA
d_gene: TRBD1

CDR3aa: CASSPAGTAGEQYF
CDR3nt: TGTGCCAGCAGTCCCGCCGGGACAGCTGGCGAGCAGTACTTC
len: 14
j_gene: TRBJ2-7
v_gene: TRBV4-2
abundance: NA
d_gene: TRBD1

CDR3aa: CASSAPGTGRLGEQFF
CDR3nt: TGCGCCAGCAGTGCTCCGGGGACAGGGAGGTTGGGTGAGCAGTTCTTC
len: 16
j_gene: TRBJ2-1
v_gene: TRBV10-2
abundance: NA
d_gene: TRBD1